The present entry profiles one T cell receptor (beta chain) with its context. What antigen it recognizes has not been identified. Per-nucleotide qualities are absent, and no much larger clonotype sits a single base away. The cohort was made up of hundreds of healthy bone marrow donors. Cohort members were all nominally healthy when sampled, although unrecorded immune exposures were likely present. The donor was CMV seropositive and was included in the group of 290 or so seropositive cohort members. Each donor provided a peripheral blood sample, and peripheral blood mononuclear cells were used for TCR beta sequencing. The Qiagen DNeasy Blood Extraction Kit was used to extract genomic DNA from the blood cell samples. The source of the sample is a study of cytomegalovirus exposure and HLA in healthy donors (dated by TCRdb to about 2017). About the full investigation: In an earlier analysis of about 560 of the donors, approximately 300 Gb of sequence data and 90 million to 120 million unique TCR beta sequences from about 190 million T cells were reported. Of the 350 to 400 genotyped donors, over 70% fell in the genetic ancestry cluster associated with self-reported Caucasian donors. Using immunosequencing, the study profiled T cell repertoires from 640 or so subjects and related those repertoires to cytomegalovirus serostatus. In a later genetic analysis, genome-wide SNP genotypes for about three fifths of the roughly 670 donors were used, and that subset was treated as a discovery cohort. Among almost 400 genotyped donors of the cohort, an average of around 240,000 unique TCR beta nucleotide sequences were sequenced per donor, approximately 20% of them non-productive. The study was designed to test whether signatures of past pathogen exposure could be identified by cataloging public T cell receptors. Rather than drawing on any new phenotypic data, the later analysis identified candidate immune exposures from TCR beta sequences and the way those sequences occurred across donors. About 300 gigabases of sequencing data and roughly 90 million unique TCR sequences were included in an early release covering 550 to 800 HLA-typed donors. Class I and class II HLA loci were covered by the typing at four-digit resolution. Along with the roughly 700-subject first cohort, a separate validation cohort of over a hundred different subjects was used. High-throughput TCR immunosequencing, statistical association of individual TCRs with disease status, and machine learning were combined to predict cytomegalovirus infection status. To study patterns of TCR occurrence, a later analysis re-analyzed previously published TCR beta repertoires from 650 to 750 donors and added high-resolution HLA genotyping. Donor age, sex, ethnicity and CMV serostatus were compiled together with the repertoire data. Five DR-DQ haplotypes were handled as single units for association and clustering, since linkage in the cohort was strong. Typing coverage varied by locus: roughly 629-630 donors for A, B, C, DRB1 and DQB1; under 550 for DQA1; some 610 for DPA1; approximately 470 for DPB1. Every discovery cohort repertoire had been produced on one sequencing platform. In an earlier analysis of roughly 540 of the donors, high-throughput TCR beta sequencing was used to judge whether each TCR beta V gene segment behaved as functional or pseudogenic.

From its cysteine to its phenylalanine, the CDR3 spans 13 amino acids. This entry keeps only the CDR3 DNA: 39 bases, framed from base 1. The germline V gene supplies CDR1 SGHVS and CDR2 FNYEAQ. Trimmed from V: 4 bases; trimmed from J: 5 bases; junction bases lacking a gene match: 2. Here is what the overall study found, with its caveats: In a later analysis, several top co-occurrence clusters were reported to appear linked to parvovirus B19, influenza, CMV and Epstein-Barr virus. When HLA alleles, especially DR and DQ, strongly co-occurred, attributing TCR associations to individual alleles was difficult. Compared with the roughly 600-donor mean, donors in an Asian-associated ancestry cluster had fewer N-insertions in productive TCRs, according to a later genetic analysis. Sequencing depth was assumed to be roughly uniform across donors in the presence/absence analyses, though that assumption may not hold. In vitro tests confirmed that a few of the cytomegalovirus-associated TCR beta chains recognize cytomegalovirus antigens. A cluster of highly shared sequence variants was judged likely to represent a technical artifact of the sequencing pipeline. Because counts were too low, roughly 18 rarely observed V segments, including chromosome 9 orphons, were left out of the earlier analysis of 587 of the donors. Linkage disequilibrium might explain the correlated functional status among segregating V segments, but an unknown experimental factor could not be ruled out. At a false discovery rate of 0.05, a later analysis linked about 17,000 TCR beta sequences to specific HLA alleles. A further reported finding was that TCR beta sequences accurately predicted the HLA-A and HLA-B alleles for most subjects in the first cohort. According to a later analysis, TCR association rates differed among HLA loci, with DRB1 alleles showing the most associated TCRs and HLA-C alleles showing the fewest. The classifier was reported to diagnose cytomegalovirus status with high specificity and sensitivity in both the original and validation cohorts. In an earlier analysis of about 600 of the donors, most TCR beta V segments appeared in productive rearrangements about 87% or about 30% of the time, broadly matching IMGT annotations. Because HLA typing was missing for some donors at each locus, association tests included only the typed subset. The study listed 150 to 200 TCR beta chains as associated with cytomegalovirus. Immune exposure information for the cohort was limited to CMV serostatus. In a later analysis, HLA-associated TCR beta chains were found to be more clonally expanded and to have lower generation probabilities than equally common non-associated chains. The 87-base-pair reads could not distinguish some IMGT-functional V segments, including TRBV6-2 and TRBV6-3, so those segments were excluded. Most TCR sequences were observed very rarely across donors, whereas some public TCRs were present in many individuals. Only TCR beta chains were sequenced in this cohort, and the absence of alpha or paired-chain data limited detectable features. According to a later analysis, most CMV-associated TCR beta chains appeared to be HLA-restricted, and the HLA associations seemed to be driven largely by CMV exposure. V-gene and J-gene trimming of TCR beta chains was associated with a missense DCLRE1C variant in a later genetic analysis, and the association was replicated in an independent cohort. It was suggested by the authors that the approach could potentially be generalized to other disease states and immunological phenotypes.

The library relied on the immunoSEQ multiplex PCR assay. For the multiplex PCR, a mixture combining 60 forward primers for TCR Vbeta segments and 13 reverse primers for TCR Jbeta segments was used. A multiplex PCR assay on genomic DNA amplified the CDR3 region of rearranged TCR beta genes. On the Illumina HiSeq System, the amplified TCR beta libraries were sequenced as 87-base-pair reads. The authors' pipeline ran thus. A later analysis tallied roughly 78 million unique TCR beta chains across the 600 to 700 repertoires, and about 10 million of those chains were shared by two or more donors. A nearest-neighbor algorithm error-corrected the raw reads and collapsed the reads into unique sequences, merging closely related sequences to remove PCR and sequencing errors. CDR3 sequences were aligned to IMGT reference sequences to assign V, D and J gene segments. For a sequence to be retained, at least a six-nucleotide match to both a V gene segment and a J gene segment was required. A rearrangement was called productive if the CDR3 had no stop codons and remained in frame with V and J, and every other rearrangement was called non-productive. Following IMGT convention, CDR3 was defined as the stretch from the second conserved V-encoded cysteine to the conserved J-encoded phenylalanine. The earlier analysis of approximately 500 of the donors excluded sequences that lacked an unambiguous match to a single V gene segment. An earlier analysis of approximately 590 of the donors classified V segments as functional when productive rearrangements were above 56.7% and as segregating when the standard deviation between donors was above 5%. A statistical classification framework was built to diagnose cytomegalovirus status from the catalog of TCR beta chain sequences. A later analysis assigned V and J genes by comparing TCR nucleotide sequences with IMGT/GENE-DB human TR gene sequences. A later analysis assigned CDR3 sequences and most-parsimonious VDJ recombination scenarios with the TCRdist pipeline. In a later analysis, each TCR beta chain was defined by its CDR3 amino acid sequence together with its V-gene family, and reads without a unique V-gene family were excluded. As a way to deal with suspected cross-contamination and a sequencing artifact, a later analysis dropped roughly 600 nucleotide sequences that were highly shared and had low generation probability. In a later analysis, a clonal expansion index for each public chain was calculated from normalized within-repertoire ranks of inferred template counts. Generation probabilities in a later analysis came from a VDJ recombination model fitted to out-of-frame rearrangements, and those results were checked against IGoR. In a later analysis, TCR-TCR, TCR-HLA and TCR-CMV co-occurrence was scored with hypergeometric tests, and a repertoire-size bias correction was applied to TCR pairs. A later analysis estimated false discovery rates by permuting HLA or CMV assignments 20 times. In a later analysis, co-occurring TCRs were grouped with DBSCAN, and TCRdist sequence similarity was added when clustering was performed within HLA-allele-positive subsets. Co-occurrence clustering excluded repertoires with fewer than 30,000 or more than 120,000 public chains, plus five with anomalous nucleotide sharing. The table comes from immuneACCESS by way of TCRdb, which keeps in-frame sequences with V and J called. Part of the clones is missing from these tables; in studies checked, under half for an unresolved V gene and the rest for unknown reasons. That table furnishes V, J and clone size, whereas the DNA furnished D and trimming. The sample data list about 150,000 clones, and 60% to 85% of these were observed just once. Jointly, the top ten make up less than 15% of the sample.

Sequencing was done on a sample of PBMCs. The chain couples TRBV7-6 to TRBJ1-1; 9 of the junction bases match TRBD1. This TCR came from a man aged 35 to 55 in good health and CMV-seropositive. The bases read TGTGCCAGCAGCTCAGACAGGGGGACTGAAGCTTTCTTT. Translated, it reads CASSSDRGTEAFF. Supplemented by the reference TRBV7-6 and TRBJ1-1 proteins around the CDR3, the complete variable domain is GAGVSQSPRYKVTKRGQDVALRCDPISGHVSLYWYRQALGQGPEFLTYFNYEAQQDKSGLPNDRFSAERPEGSISTLTIQRTEQRDSAMYRCASSSDRGTEAFFGQGTRLTVV.